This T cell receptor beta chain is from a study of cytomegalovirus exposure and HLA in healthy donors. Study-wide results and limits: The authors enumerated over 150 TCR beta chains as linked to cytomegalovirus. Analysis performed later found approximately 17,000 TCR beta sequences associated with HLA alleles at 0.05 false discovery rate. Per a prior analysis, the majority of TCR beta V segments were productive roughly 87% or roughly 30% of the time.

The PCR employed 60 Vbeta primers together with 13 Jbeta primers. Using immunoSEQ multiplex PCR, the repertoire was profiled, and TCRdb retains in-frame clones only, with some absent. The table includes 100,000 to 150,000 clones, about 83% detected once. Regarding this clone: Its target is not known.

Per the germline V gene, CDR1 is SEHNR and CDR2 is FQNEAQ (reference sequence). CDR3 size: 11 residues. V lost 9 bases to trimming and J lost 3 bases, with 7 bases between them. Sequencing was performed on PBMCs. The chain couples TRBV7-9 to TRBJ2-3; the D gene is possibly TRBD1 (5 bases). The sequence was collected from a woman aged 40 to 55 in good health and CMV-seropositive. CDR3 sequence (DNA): TGTGCCAGTCAGGGAACAGATACGCAGTATTTT. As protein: CASQGTDTQYF.